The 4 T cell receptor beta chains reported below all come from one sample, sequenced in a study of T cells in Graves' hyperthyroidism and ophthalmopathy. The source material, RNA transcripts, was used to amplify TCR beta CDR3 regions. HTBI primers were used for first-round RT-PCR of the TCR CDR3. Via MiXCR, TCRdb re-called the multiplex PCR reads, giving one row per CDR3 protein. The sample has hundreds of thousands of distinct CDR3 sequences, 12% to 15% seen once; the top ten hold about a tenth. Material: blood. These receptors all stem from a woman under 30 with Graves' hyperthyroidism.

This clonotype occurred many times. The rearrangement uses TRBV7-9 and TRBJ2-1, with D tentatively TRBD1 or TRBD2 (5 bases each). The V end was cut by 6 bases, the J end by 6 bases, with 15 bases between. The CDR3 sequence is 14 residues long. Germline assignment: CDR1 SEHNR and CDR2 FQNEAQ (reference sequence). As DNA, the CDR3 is TGTGCCAGCAGTTCCCAACCGAGGGGCAATGAGCAGTTCTTC. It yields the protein CASSSQPRGNEQFF.

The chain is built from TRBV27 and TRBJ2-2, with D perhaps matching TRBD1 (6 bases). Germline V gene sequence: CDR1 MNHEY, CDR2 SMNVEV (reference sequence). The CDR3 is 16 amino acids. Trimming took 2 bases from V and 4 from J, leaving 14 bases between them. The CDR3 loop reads CASSLPSTGSTGELFF. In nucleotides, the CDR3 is TGTGCCAGCAGTTTACCCTCCACAGGGTCCACCGGGGAGCTGTTTTTT.

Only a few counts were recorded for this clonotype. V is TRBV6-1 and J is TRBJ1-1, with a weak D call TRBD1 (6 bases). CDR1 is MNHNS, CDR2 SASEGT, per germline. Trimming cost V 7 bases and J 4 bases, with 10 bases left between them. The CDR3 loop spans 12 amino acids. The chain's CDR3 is CASTAGATEAFF. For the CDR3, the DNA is TGTGCCAGCACAGCAGGGGCCACTGAAGCTTTCTTT.

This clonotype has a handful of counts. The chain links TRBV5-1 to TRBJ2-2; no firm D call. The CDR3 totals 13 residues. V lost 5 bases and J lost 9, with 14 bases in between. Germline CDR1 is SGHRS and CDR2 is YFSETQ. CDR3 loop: CASRWQDGRELFF. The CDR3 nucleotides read TGCGCCAGCAGGTGGCAGGACGGCAGGGAGCTGTTTTTT.